Below, 21 T cell receptor beta chains from the same sample are listed, as sequenced in a study of CD8 T cells in ankylosing spondylitis. TCRdb reprocessed the 5' RACE reads via MiXCR and lists one record per CDR3 protein. The sample has around 180,000 distinct CDR3 sequences, 18% seen once. Material for sequencing was blood, either unsorted or a sorted T cell fraction (not recorded which). All receptors come from a male donor aged 10-30 years with ankylosing spondylitis or in good health (not recorded which).

The rearrangement links TRBV11-2 to TRBJ1-1; D ambiguous. CDR1 and CDR2 from the germline V gene are SGHAT and FQNNGV. This CDR3 has 15 residues. Trimming cost V 1 base and J 5 bases, with 14 bases left between them. The CDR3 DNA reads TGTGCCAGCAGCTTAGGGGCAGGCCCCGGAACTGAAGCTTTCTTT. Translating gives CASSLGAGPGTEAFF.

This clonotype was seen ten or more times. The rearrangement joins TRBV5-1 to TRBJ2-6, with D hard to call. CDR1 SGHRS and CDR2 YFSETQ come from the germline V gene. The CDR3 totals 15 residues. V lost 0 bases and J 0 bases, leaving 4 bases between the germline ends. The CDR3: CASSLVHSGANVLTF. CDR3 bases: TGCGCCAGCAGCTTGGTTCACTCTGGGGCCAACGTCCTGACTTTC.

This clonotype appeared many times. V is TRBV12-3 or TRBV12-4 and J is TRBJ2-1; 8 bases fit TRBD2. The CDR3 length is 17 residues. The J segment lost 0 bases and the V segment lost 1 base, leaving 5 bases of the junction unmatched. CDR3 sequence reads: CASSLGRLAGSYNEQFF. CDR3 DNA sequence: TGTGCCAGCAGTTTAGGCCGGCTAGCGGGCTCCTACAATGAGCAGTTCTTC.

This clonotype was seen at least ten times. This chain links TRBV21-1 with TRBJ2-2. TRBV21-1 is reported as a pseudogene. The CDR3 covers 14 residues. The CDR3 protein is CASSKKENTGELFF. The CDR3 region has the DNA TGTGCCAGCAGCAAAAAAGAGAACACCGGGGAGCTGTTTTTT.

The J gene is TRBJ2-5, the V gene TRBV29-1; D is undetermined. The ends were cut back, 4 bases at V and 1 base at J, with 4 bases in the middle. Looked up from germline, CDR1 is SQVTM and CDR2 is ANQGSEA. The CDR3 runs to 11 residues. CDR3 coding DNA: TGCAGCGTTGGCAGCCAAGAGACCCAGTACTTC. Its translation is CSVGSQETQYF.

This clonotype has ten or more counts. V usage is TRBV12-3 or TRBV12-4 and J usage is TRBJ2-7, with D maybe TRBD1 (6 bases). The ends were cut back, 6 bases at V and 0 bases at J, with 12 bases in the middle. This CDR3 comprises 14 residues. The DNA for the CDR3 is TGTGCCAGCAGGCACCGGGACAACTCCTACGAGCAGTACTTC. Its translation: CASRHRDNSYEQYF.

This clonotype was detected many times. This sequence joins TRBV12-3 or TRBV12-4 and TRBJ2-5; 15 bases agree with TRBD2. V gave up 8 bases and J gave up 2 bases; unmatched junction bases: 3. The CDR3 has 15 residues. In DNA, the CDR3 is TGTGCCAGCGGGACTAGCGGGAGGCGGCAAGAGACCCAGTACTTC. Translation: CASGTSGRRQETQYF.

This clonotype came up many times. The rearrangement links TRBV12-3 or TRBV12-4 to TRBJ1-2; D remains ambiguous. V was shortened by 3 bases and J by 3 bases, with 8 bases between the two germline ends. The CDR3 is made up of 13 amino acids. The CDR3 spells CASSFGVDYGYTF. The CDR3, as DNA: TGTGCCAGCAGTTTTGGGGTGGACTATGGCTACACCTTC.

V gene TRBV2 combines with J gene TRBJ2-7, with 9 bases that match TRBD2. Per germline, CDR1 SNHLY and CDR2 FYNNEI. Trimming at V came to 6 bases and at J to 1 base, leaving 10 bases not matched to a gene. There are 16 residues in the CDR3. CDR3 sequence reads: CASRGGLALSSYEQYF. CDR3 coding DNA: TGTGCCAGCAGGGGAGGACTAGCGCTTAGTTCCTACGAGCAGTACTTC.

The V and J genes are TRBV7-8 and TRBJ2-1, with D perhaps being TRBD1 or TRBD2 (5 bases each). The CDR3 extends over 16 amino acids. Germline CDR1 SGHVS, CDR2 FQNEAQ. Trimming pared 5 bases from V and 3 bases from J, leaving 17 bases between. For the CDR3, the DNA is TGTGCCAGCAGCAAAGCTGGGACCCTCTTCTACAATGAGCAGTTCTTC. Translating it yields CASSKAGTLFYNEQFF.

This clonotype was counted ten times or more. The chain has TRBV5-1 and TRBJ2-3; D is uncertain. The CDR3 loop spans 14 amino acids. The germline V gene encodes CDR1 SGHRS and CDR2 YFSETQ. The V gene lost 0 bases and the J gene lost 3 bases, with 8 bases spanning the gap. CDR3 in amino acids: CASSLDPVTDTQYF. CDR3 DNA: TGCGCCAGCAGCTTGGATCCTGTTACAGATACGCAGTATTTT.

Many counts were recorded for this clonotype. The rearrangement links TRBV12-3 or TRBV12-4 to TRBJ2-3; no firm D call. V gave up 3 bases and J gave up 6 bases, with 4 bases separating them. CDR3 size: 11 residues. The CDR3 DNA is TGTGCCAGCAGTTTTTTGGATACGCAGTATTTT. Amino acids: CASSFLDTQYF.

In its sample, this clonotype was seen many times. The chain has TRBV7-2 and TRBJ2-7; 14 bases match TRBD2. With V trimmed by 1 base and J by 7 bases, 15 bases remained unmatched. Germline values: CDR1 SGHTA, CDR2 FQGNSA. CDR3 length equals 19 residues. In DNA form, the CDR3 reads TGTGCCAGCAGCTTAGTAGTTGCCCGGACCGGGACTAGCGGGAGTGAGCAGTACTTC. Its protein is CASSLVVARTGTSGSEQYF.

The rearrangement uses TRBV18 and TRBJ2-3, with 8 bases fitting TRBD1. The CDR3 sequence is 14 residues long. Trimming cost V 5 bases and J 3 bases; bases outside gene matches: 4. CDR1 KGHSH and CDR2 LQKENI come from the germline V gene. The CDR3 DNA is TGTGCCAGCTCAACTCGACAGGGGACAGATACGCAGTATTTT. It is translated as CASSTRQGTDTQYF.

This clonotype showed up many times. The chain employs TRBV20-1 and TRBJ2-3; 7 bases are shared with TRBD1. The CDR3 totals 15 residues. Trimming removed 4 bases from V and 0 bases from J; junction bases left unmatched: 7. Looked up from germline, CDR1 is DFQATT and CDR2 is SNEGSKA (reference sequence). The CDR3 loop reads CSANYRQGSTDTQYF. The CDR3 DNA follows: TGCAGTGCTAATTACAGACAGGGCAGCACAGATACGCAGTATTTT.

Many counts were recorded for this clonotype. The J gene is TRBJ2-6, the V gene TRBV29-1, with TRBD1 matching 7 bases. Unmatched junction bases numbered 7, after V lost 7 bases and J lost 4 bases. CDR3 length: 14 amino acids. Germline loops: CDR1 SQVTM, CDR2 ANQGSEA. CDR3 in amino acids: CSAEGGEGANVLTF. The CDR3, as DNA: TGCAGCGCAGAAGGGGGCGAAGGGGCCAACGTCCTGACTTTC.

The chain joins TRBV29-1 to TRBJ2-1; perhaps D is TRBD1 or TRBD2 (5 bases each). The CDR3 runs 13 residues. Germline V CDR1 and CDR2: SQVTM, ANQGSEA. The germline V and J ends were trimmed by 4 bases and 7 bases, with 14 bases remaining between them. The CDR3 nucleotides are TGCAGCGTTGTCGGGGCCGATACGAATGAGCAGTTCTTC. It is translated as CSVVGADTNEQFF.

The chain uses TRBV28 and TRBJ2-1; D gene uncertain. The V and J ends lost 3 bases and 5 bases respectively, with 11 bases between them. Germline assignment: CDR1 MDHEN and CDR2 SYDVKM. The CDR3 spans 14 residues. The CDR3 coding sequence is TGTGCCAGCAGTTTGTTATCCACCCACAATGAGCAGTTCTTC. Its protein product is CASSLLSTHNEQFF.

The genes are TRBV20-1 and TRBJ2-5; 7 bases line up with TRBD2. This CDR3 is built from 12 residues. Trimming removed 3 bases from V and 5 bases from J; junction bases left unmatched: 3. Germline CDR1 DFQATT, CDR2 SNEGSKA (reference sequence). This chain's CDR3 is CSASQGGETQYF. Here the CDR3 DNA reads TGCAGTGCTAGTCAGGGAGGGGAGACCCAGTACTTC.

Many counts were recorded for this clonotype. This chain joins TRBV5-1 and TRBJ2-7; a possible D gene is TRBD1 (5 bases). The CDR3 is made up of 15 amino acids. CDR1 is SGHRS, CDR2 YFSETQ, per germline. Trimming pared 0 bases from V and 4 bases from J, leaving 14 bases between. CDR3 loop: CASSLAPGPIYEQYF. The CDR3 nucleotides are TGCGCCAGCAGCTTGGCTCCAGGGCCAATTTACGAGCAGTACTTC.

This clonotype was seen many times. J is TRBJ2-7 and V is TRBV29-1, with unresolved D. Germline values: CDR1 SQVTM, CDR2 ANQGSEA. The CDR3 totals 11 residues. V lost 6 bases and J 3 bases, leaving 9 bases between the germline ends. DNA of the CDR3: TGCAGCGTAGCACACTACTACGAGCAGTACTTC. It specifies CSVAHYYEQYF.